Below are 13 T cell receptor beta chains sequenced from a single sample in a study of cytomegalovirus exposure and HLA in healthy donors. Primers for the PCR totalled 60 Vbeta and 13 Jbeta. Sequenced by immunoSEQ multiplex PCR; TCRdb stores in-frame clones only, minus some. This repertoire shows around 120,000 clones, roughly 85% found once; its top ten account for about 3%. Sequenced: PBMCs. The origin of the receptors is a woman in her 40s in good health and CMV-seronegative.

The chain employs TRBV6-5 and TRBJ2-7, with D perhaps matching TRBD2 (6 bases). The CDR3 covers 15 residues. Trimming took 5 bases from V and 5 from J, leaving 19 bases between them. Per germline, CDR1 MNHEY and CDR2 SVGAGI. The CDR3 DNA reads TGTGCCAGCAGTACCAGGGCGGGGCGTCCTGACGAGCAGTACTTC. Its protein product is CASSTRAGRPDEQYF.

J is TRBJ2-7 and V is TRBV7-2; 9 nucleotides agree with TRBD2. The germline gives CDR1 SGHTA, CDR2 FQGNSA. The CDR3 runs 15 residues. Trimming cost V 3 bases and J 5 bases; bases outside gene matches: 8. CDR3 sequence: CASSLGREGPHEQYF. The CDR3 DNA reads as TGTGCCAGCAGCTTGGGGCGGGAGGGCCCACACGAGCAGTACTTC.

This clone was counted a few times. This chain uses TRBV7-9 with TRBJ1-1; a weak D match, TRBD1 (5 bases). Germline CDR1 SEHNR, CDR2 FQNEAQ (reference sequence). V was clipped by 5 bases and J by 10 bases, with 17 bases between them. The CDR3 covers 13 residues. In DNA form, the CDR3 reads TGTGCCAGCAGCCAGCAGATCAGGGTAGGAGCTTTCTTT. Translating it yields CASSQQIRVGAFF. Full variable domain (remainder filled in from reference TRBV7-9 and TRBJ1-1): DTGVSQNPRHKITKRGQNVTFRCDPISEHNRLYWYRQTLGQGPEFLTYFQNEAQLEKSRLLSDRFSAERPKGSFSTLEIQRTEQGDSAMYLCASSQQIRVGAFFGQGTRLTVV.

The chain carries TRBV7-2 and TRBJ2-5; 14 nucleotides agree with TRBD2. The CDR3 consists of 18 residues. The germline CDR1 and CDR2 sequences are SGHTA and FQGNSA. J gave up 2 bases and V 3 bases, and 8 bases lay outside the gene matches. The CDR3 DNA reads TGTGCCAGCAGCTTCCTTCCCGGGACTAGCGGGAGTCAAGAGACCCAGTACTTC. This translates into CASSFLPGTSGSQETQYF.

The J gene is TRBJ2-3, the V gene TRBV30; 7 positions agree with TRBD2. CDR3 length equals 15 residues. V was clipped by 5 bases and J by 1 base; unmatched bases: 9. The germline gives CDR1 GTSNPN, CDR2 SVGIG (reference sequence). CDR3 DNA sequence: TGTGCCTGGGCGACTAGCTCGAAGGGCACAGATACGCAGTATTTT. Amino acids: CAWATSSKGTDTQYF.

The chain recombines TRBV11-2 with TRBJ2-5, with TRBD1 identical over 8 bases. V shed 5 bases and J 1 base; nucleotides not matched to a gene: 6. This CDR3 has 15 amino acids. The germline V gene encodes CDR1 SGHAT and CDR2 FQNNGV. The CDR3 protein is CASSLDRGPQETQYF. The DNA of the CDR3 is TGTGCCAGCAGCCTCGACAGGGGCCCCCAAGAGACCCAGTACTTC.

The chain recombines TRBV5-6 with TRBJ1-1; D is unclear. Looked up from germline, CDR1 is SGHDT and CDR2 is YYEEEE. This CDR3 is built from 13 residues. Trimming stripped 0 bases from V and 6 bases from J, with 9 bases between. CDR3 region: CASSLVGRAEAFF. DNA of the CDR3: TGTGCCAGCAGCTTGGTGGGTCGGGCTGAAGCTTTCTTT. Full variable domain (rest looked up from reference TRBV5-6 and TRBJ1-1): DAGVTQSPTHLIKTRGQQVTLRCSPKSGHDTVSWYQQALGQGPQFIFQYYEEEERQRGNFPDRFSGHQFPNYSSELNVNALLLGDSALYLCASSLVGRAEAFFGQGTRLTVV.

The V and J genes are TRBV20-1 and TRBJ2-5; D not resolved. V lost 2 bases and J 4 bases, leaving 5 bases between the germline ends. The CDR3 runs to 11 residues. Germline V gives CDR1 DFQATT, CDR2 SNEGSKA (reference sequence). The CDR3 nucleotides read TGCAGTGCTAGACTAGGAGAGACCCAGTACTTC. Protein product: CSARLGETQYF.

The genes are TRBV6-5 and TRBJ1-1, with 10 bases lining up with TRBD1. In germline, CDR1 is MNHEY, CDR2 SVGAGI. This CDR3 contains 14 residues. V lost 6 bases to trimming and J lost 0 bases; unmatched junction nucleotides: 1. CDR3 in amino acids: CASRDRGVNTEAFF. The CDR3 DNA sequence: TGTGCCAGCAGGGACAGGGGGGTGAACACTGAAGCTTTCTTT.

In this sample, this clone turned up once. At one boundary the junction diverges from the germline segment, which might be a read error. The chain combines TRBV5-8 with TRBJ2-5, with TRBD2 matching 11 bases. This CDR3 region has 16 residues. CDR1 is SGHTS, CDR2 YDEGEE, per germline. In nucleotides, the CDR3 is TGTGCCAGCAGCTTGGGGACTAGCGGGCTGAGAGAGGCCCAGTACTTC. Amino acid sequence: CASSLGTSGLREAQYF.

This chain links TRBV19 with TRBJ1-2, with 8 bases matching TRBD1. CDR1 and CDR2 from the germline V gene are LNHDA and SQIVND (reference sequence). There are 14 residues in the CDR3. The V and J ends lost 3 bases and 8 bases, in that order; junction bases with no gene match: 8. This chain's CDR3 is CASSMDRVLGGYTF. CDR3 sequence (DNA): TGTGCCAGTAGTATGGACAGGGTGCTGGGAGGCTACACCTTC. The full variable domain, in which reference TRBV19 and TRBJ1-2 provide the parts outside the CDR3, is DGGITQSPKYLFRKEGQNVTLSCEQNLNHDAMYWYRQDPGQGLRLIYYSQIVNDFQKGDIAEGYSVSREKKESFPLTVTSAQKNPTAFYLCASSMDRVLGGYTFGSGTRLTVV.

V and J are TRBV19 and TRBJ2-7, with 7 nucleotides matching TRBD2. With V trimmed by 5 bases and J by 0 bases, 7 bases remained unmatched. Germline CDR1 and CDR2: LNHDA and SQIVND (reference sequence). The CDR3 has 15 amino acids. In DNA form, the CDR3 reads TGTGCCAGTAGTCTTCGAGCGGGGAGCTCCTACGAGCAGTACTTC. This codes for CASSLRAGSSYEQYF.

V is TRBV28 and J is TRBJ1-2; D is unresolved. This CDR3 region has 12 residues. Trimming took 5 bases from V and 4 from J, leaving 8 bases between them. In germline, CDR1 is MDHEN, CDR2 SYDVKM. The CDR3 reads CASSPSLYGYTF. The CDR3 coding sequence is TGTGCCAGCAGTCCGAGTCTCTATGGCTACACCTTC.